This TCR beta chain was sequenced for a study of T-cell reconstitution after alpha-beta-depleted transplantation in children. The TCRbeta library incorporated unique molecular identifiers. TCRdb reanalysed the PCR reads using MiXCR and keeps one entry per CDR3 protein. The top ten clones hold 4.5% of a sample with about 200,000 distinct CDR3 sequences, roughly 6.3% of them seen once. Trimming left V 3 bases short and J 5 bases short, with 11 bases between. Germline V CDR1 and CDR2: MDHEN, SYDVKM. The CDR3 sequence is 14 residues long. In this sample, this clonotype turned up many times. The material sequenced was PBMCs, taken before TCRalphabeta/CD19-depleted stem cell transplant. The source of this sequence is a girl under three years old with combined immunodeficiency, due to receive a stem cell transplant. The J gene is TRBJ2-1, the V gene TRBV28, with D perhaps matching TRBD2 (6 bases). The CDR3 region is CASSLIAANNEQFF. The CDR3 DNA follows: TGTGCCAGCAGTTTGATAGCGGCGAACAATGAGCAGTTCTTC.